One and the same sample provided the 8 T cell receptor beta chains below, sequenced in a study of STAT3 mutations in large granular lymphocyte leukemia. Findings and caveats of the study: Every T-cell large granular lymphocyte leukemia patient had at least one immunodominant TCR beta clonotype.

For these receptors, no antigen is known. Clones were read by immunoSEQ multiplex PCR, and TCRdb kept only the in-frame ones, dropping some. Of fewer than 20,000 clones listed, approximately 91% are singletons. The sequencing input was peripheral blood mononuclear cells. Receptors were obtained from a woman in her forties or fifties with T-cell large granular lymphocyte leukemia. Some clones in this sample may be carry-over from other donors' samples.

The chain has TRBV29-1 and TRBJ2-1, with 8 bases lining up with TRBD1. Germline V gene data show CDR1 as SQVTM and CDR2 as ANQGSEA. Unmatched junction bases numbered 8, after V lost 2 bases and J lost 5 bases. The CDR3 covers 15 residues. CDR3 nucleotides: TGCAGCGTTGAATCGGGACAGGCGGGGAACAATGAGCAGTTCTTC. Encoded protein: CSVESGQAGNNEQFF.

The CDR3, as DNA: TGTGCCAGCAGCTTAAACGGGGTCTACGAGCAGTACTTC. This codes for CASSLNGVYEQYF. The chain employs TRBV7-9 and TRBJ2-7; the D gene is possibly TRBD2 (5 bases). Germline values: CDR1 SEHNR, CDR2 FQNEAQ (reference sequence). V shed 2 bases and J shed 3 bases, with 8 bases lying between them. CDR3 length equals 13 residues.

V usage is TRBV5-4 and J usage is TRBJ1-1; D is possibly TRBD1 (5 bases). Trimming left V 6 bases short and J 0 bases short, with 18 bases between. This CDR3 has 16 amino acids. Germline CDR1 reads SGHNT; CDR2 reads YYREEE (reference sequence). The CDR3 DNA reads as TGTGCCAGCAAACCCGAGGGACCGAACATGAACACTGAAGCTTTCTTT. Translated: CASKPEGPNMNTEAFF.

This rearrangement joins TRBV11-2 to TRBJ2-1; D unresolved. The V gene lost 4 bases and the J gene lost 6 bases, with 16 bases spanning the gap. Germline loops: CDR1 SGHAT, CDR2 FQNNGV. The CDR3 is made up of 15 amino acids. The CDR3 loop reads CASSSSGRFGNEQFF. CDR3 nucleotides: TGTGCCAGCAGCTCATCGGGTCGCTTCGGCAATGAGCAGTTCTTC.

Written as DNA, the CDR3 is TGTGCTACCTTGAGCGGCACCTACAATGAGCAGTTCTTC. This encodes CATLSGTYNEQFF. The chain links TRBV6-6 to TRBJ2-1; TRBD2 might be the D (5 bases). The CDR3 is 13 amino acids. Germline lookup yields CDR1 MNHNY and CDR2 SVGAGI (reference sequence).

The V and J genes are TRBV4-1 and TRBJ2-7; 10 bases map to TRBD1. The CDR3 extends over 16 amino acids. J lost 3 bases, V lost 1 base, and 6 bases had no gene match. Germline loops: CDR1 MGHRA, CDR2 YSYEKL. CDR3 in amino acids: CASSQVVGQGFYEQYF. The CDR3 DNA follows: TGCGCCAGCAGCCAAGTAGTGGGACAGGGGTTCTACGAGCAGTACTTC.

J is TRBJ1-2 and V is TRBV6-1; 8 bases match TRBD1. The germline V gene encodes CDR1 MNHNS and CDR2 SASEGT. The CDR3 contains 14 residues. Trimming removed 2 bases from V and 4 bases from J; junction bases left unmatched: 3. CDR3 sequence: CASSERRGPYGYTF. The CDR3 coding sequence is TGTGCCAGCAGTGAACGCAGGGGGCCCTATGGCTACACCTTC.

The V gene is TRBV5-1, the J gene TRBJ1-4; D is unresolved. V lost 2 bases and J lost 3, with 8 bases in between. CDR1 and CDR2 (germline): SGHRS, YFSETQ. This CDR3 is built from 14 residues. The CDR3 reads CASSFGSANEKLFF. In DNA, the CDR3 is TGCGCCAGCAGCTTTGGGTCGGCTAATGAAAAACTGTTTTTT. The entire variable domain, with the rest obtained from reference TRBV5-1 and TRBJ1-4, is as follows: KAGVTQTPRYLIKTRGQQVTLSCSPISGHRSVSWYQQTPGQGLQFLFEYFSETQRNKGNFPGRFSGRQFSNSRSEMNVSTLELGDSALYLCASSFGSANEKLFFGSGTQLSVL.